This T cell receptor (beta chain) was retrieved from a study of shared clonotypes between healthy human individuals. Study-wide background: Aged between 18 and 49, the donors were two women and three men.

Replicate sorted-subset PCRs were loaded with roughly 190 ng DNA, tens of thousands of T cell genomes. Profiling relied on immunoSEQ multiplex PCR, and the TCRdb table lists in-frame clones only, not all of them. The sample lists over 300,000 clones; roughly 84% were seen once. The CDR3 spans 12 residues. The ends were cut back, 1 base at V and 7 bases at J, with 5 bases in the middle. Germline CDR1 MGHRA, CDR2 YSYEKL. This sequence originates from a man aged 18 to 35 in good health. V is TRBV4-1 and J is TRBJ1-5, with D hard to call. Material: memory CD8+ T cells sorted from blood. The subset is: CD45RO+ cells pooled with CCR7-negative TemRA cells. CDR3 sequence: CASSQGRQPQHF. Written as DNA, the CDR3 is TGCGCCAGCAGCCAAGGGCGGCAGCCCCAGCATTTT.